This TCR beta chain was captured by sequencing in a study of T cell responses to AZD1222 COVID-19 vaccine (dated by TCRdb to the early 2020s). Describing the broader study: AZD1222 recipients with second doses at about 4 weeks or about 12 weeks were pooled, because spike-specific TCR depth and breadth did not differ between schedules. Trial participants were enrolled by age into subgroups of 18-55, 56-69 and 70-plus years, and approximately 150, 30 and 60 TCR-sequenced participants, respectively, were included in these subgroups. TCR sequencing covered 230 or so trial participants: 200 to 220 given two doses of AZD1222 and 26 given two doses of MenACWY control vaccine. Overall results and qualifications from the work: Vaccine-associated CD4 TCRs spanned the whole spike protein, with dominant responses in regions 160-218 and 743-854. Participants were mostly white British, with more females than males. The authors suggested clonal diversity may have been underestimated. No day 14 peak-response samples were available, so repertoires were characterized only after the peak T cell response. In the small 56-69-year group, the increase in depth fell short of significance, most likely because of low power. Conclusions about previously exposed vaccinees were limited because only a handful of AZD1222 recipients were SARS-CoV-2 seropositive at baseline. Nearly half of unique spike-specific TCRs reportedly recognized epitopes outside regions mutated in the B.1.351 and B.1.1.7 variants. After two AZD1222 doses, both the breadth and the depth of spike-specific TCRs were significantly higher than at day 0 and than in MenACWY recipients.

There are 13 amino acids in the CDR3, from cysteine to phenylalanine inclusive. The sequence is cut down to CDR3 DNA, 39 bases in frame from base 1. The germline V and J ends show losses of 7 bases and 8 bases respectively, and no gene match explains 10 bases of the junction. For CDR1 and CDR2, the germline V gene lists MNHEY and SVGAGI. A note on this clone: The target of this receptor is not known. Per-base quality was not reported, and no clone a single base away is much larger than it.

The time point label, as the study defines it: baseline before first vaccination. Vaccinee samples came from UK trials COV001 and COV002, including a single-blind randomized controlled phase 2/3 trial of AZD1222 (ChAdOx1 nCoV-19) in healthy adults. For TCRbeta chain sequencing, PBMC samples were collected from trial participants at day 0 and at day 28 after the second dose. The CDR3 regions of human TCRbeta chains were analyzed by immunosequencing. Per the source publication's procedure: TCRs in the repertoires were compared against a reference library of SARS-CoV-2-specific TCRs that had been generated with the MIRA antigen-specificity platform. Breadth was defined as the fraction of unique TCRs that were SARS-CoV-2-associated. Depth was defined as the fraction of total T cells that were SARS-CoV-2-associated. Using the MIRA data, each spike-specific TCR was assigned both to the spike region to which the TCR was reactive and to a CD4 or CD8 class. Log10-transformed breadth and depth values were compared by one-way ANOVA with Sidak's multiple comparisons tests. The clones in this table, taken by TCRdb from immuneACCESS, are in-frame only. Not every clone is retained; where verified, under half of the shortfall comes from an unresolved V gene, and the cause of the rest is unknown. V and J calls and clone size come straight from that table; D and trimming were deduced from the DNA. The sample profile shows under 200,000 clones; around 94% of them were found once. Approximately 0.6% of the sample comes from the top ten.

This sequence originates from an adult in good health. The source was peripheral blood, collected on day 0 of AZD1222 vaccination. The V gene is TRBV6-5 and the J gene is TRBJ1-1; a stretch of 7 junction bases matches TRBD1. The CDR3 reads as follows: CASNRLDREEAFF. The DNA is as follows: TGTGCCAGCAATCGATTAGACAGGGAGGAAGCTTTCTTT.